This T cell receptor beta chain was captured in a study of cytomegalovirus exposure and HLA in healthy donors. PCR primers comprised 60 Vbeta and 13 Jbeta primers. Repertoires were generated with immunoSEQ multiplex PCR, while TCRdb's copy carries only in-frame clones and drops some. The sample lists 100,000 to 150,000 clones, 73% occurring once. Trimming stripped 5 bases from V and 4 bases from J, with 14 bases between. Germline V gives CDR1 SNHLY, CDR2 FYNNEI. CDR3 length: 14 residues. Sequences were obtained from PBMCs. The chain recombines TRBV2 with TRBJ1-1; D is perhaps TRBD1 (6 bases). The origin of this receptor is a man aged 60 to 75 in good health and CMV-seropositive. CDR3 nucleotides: TGTGCCAGCAGTATGACAGGCCGCCGCACTGAAGCTTTCTTT. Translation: CASSMTGRRTEAFF. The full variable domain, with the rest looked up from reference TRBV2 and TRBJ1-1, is EPEVTQTPSHQVTQMGQEVILRCVPISNHLYFYWYRQILGQKVEFLVSFYNNEISEKSEIFDDQFSVERPDGSNFTLKIRSTKLEDSAMYFCASSMTGRRTEAFFGQGTRLTVV.